This T cell receptor (beta chain) was retrieved from a study of sequential checkpoint blockade in melanoma. Study-wide background: First-line arms were nivolumab then ipilimumab, or the reverse, randomized 1:1. Points from the study as a whole: Rising tumor T-cell fraction and clonality meant about 30 times likelier benefit.

The protocol was immunoSEQ multiplex PCR, while the TCRdb copy is restricted to in-frame clones and leaves out a portion. The sample includes thousands of clones, 25% to 30% of them seen just once. Germline V gene data show CDR1 as MDHEN and CDR2 as SYDVKM. V gave up 6 bases and J gave up 3 bases, with 14 bases separating them. The CDR3 is 15 amino acids. This clone was counted only a few times. Its antigen is not identified. The sample's treatment: randomized to nivolumab then ipilimumab (arm A) or the reverse (arm B). The TCR sequence derives from a human donor with melanoma. The rearrangement joins TRBV28 to TRBJ2-2; D unclear. This specimen consisted of tumor tissue (inferred from file names), obtained from a patient given nivolumab and ipilimumab in sequence. CDR3 sequence (DNA): TGTGCCAGCAGCCCCTCGTCCAGAGACACCGGGGAGCTGTTTTTT. Translating it yields CASSPSSRDTGELFF. Filled out from reference TRBV28 and TRBJ2-2, the complete variable domain reads DVKVTQSSRYLVKRTGEKVFLECVQDMDHENMFWYRQDPGLGLRLIYFSYDVKMKEKGDIPEGYSVSREKKERFSLILESASTNQTSMYLCASSPSSRDTGELFFGEGSRLTVL.